The rows below give T cell receptor beta chains drawn from one sample of a study of blood T cell repertoires in COVID-19. This table comes from immunoSEQ multiplex PCR, and its TCRdb copy is limited to in-frame clones, with some not included. The data contain a few hundred thousand clones, roughly 87% of them singletons. Source material: PBMCs or T cells enriched from blood (not recorded which). These receptors all come from a woman aged 18-29 years who had recovered from COVID-19. Both conserved end residues are part of each CDR3. The order of the fields is clone size, J gene, V gene, D gene, CDR3 DNA, CDR3 protein. D genes are given only for firm matches. The size field is filled for only some rows; it gives once, few, many or a size class.

abundance: NA
j_gene: TRBJ2-1
v_gene: TRBV5-4
d_gene: TRBD2
CDR3nt: TGTGCCAGCAGCTTAGCTAGCGGGTCCGATGAGCAGTTCTTC
CDR3aa: CASSLASGSDEQFF

abundance: NA
j_gene: TRBJ2-2
v_gene: TRBV21-1
d_gene: NA
CDR3nt: TGTGCCCTTACCGCACAGAACACCGGGGAGCTGTTTTTT
CDR3aa: CALTAQNTGELFF

abundance: NA
j_gene: TRBJ2-2
v_gene: TRBV13
d_gene: TRBD1
CDR3nt: TGTGCCAGCAGCTCCCGGGACAGGGGACCCGGGGAGCTGTTTTTT
CDR3aa: CASSSRDRGPGELFF

abundance: once
j_gene: TRBJ2-1
v_gene: TRBV14
d_gene: NA
CDR3nt: TGTGCCAGCAGCCAACCTCGACTTGGTTACAATGAGCAGTTCTTC
CDR3aa: CASSQPRLGYNEQFF

abundance: NA
j_gene: TRBJ1-5
v_gene: TRBV19
d_gene: NA
CDR3nt: TGTGCCAGTAGACCCGACTATAGCAATCAGCCCCAGCATTTT
CDR3aa: CASRPDYSNQPQHF

abundance: NA
j_gene: TRBJ2-3
v_gene: TRBV28
d_gene: NA
CDR3nt: TGTGCCAGCAGTCATCTTGACAGGTATACTAGCACAGATACGCAGTATTTT
CDR3aa: CASSHLDRYTSTDTQYF

abundance: NA
j_gene: TRBJ1-2
v_gene: TRBV19
d_gene: TRBD1
CDR3nt: TGTGCCAGTTCGACAGGGCCTCATGGCTACACCTTC
CDR3aa: CASSTGPHGYTF

abundance: NA
j_gene: TRBJ2-7
v_gene: TRBV5-1
d_gene: TRBD1
CDR3nt: TGCGCCAGCAGCTTTGACAGGGGATCCTACGAGCAGTACTTC
CDR3aa: CASSFDRGSYEQYF

abundance: NA
j_gene: TRBJ2-7
v_gene: TRBV29-1
d_gene: NA
CDR3nt: TGCAGCTCCACCGGGACTGGCAATGAGGAGCAGTACTTC
CDR3aa: CSSTGTGNEEQYF

abundance: NA
j_gene: TRBJ1-4
v_gene: TRBV5-1
d_gene: TRBD1
CDR3nt: TGCGCCAGCGGACGGGGACAGCTAAATGAAAAACTGTTTTTT
CDR3aa: CASGRGQLNEKLFF

abundance: NA
j_gene: TRBJ1-2
v_gene: TRBV29-1
d_gene: TRBD1
CDR3nt: TGCAGCGCCGCCGGACAGGGTATTGGCTACACCTTC
CDR3aa: CSAAGQGIGYTF

abundance: once
j_gene: TRBJ2-7
v_gene: TRBV28
d_gene: NA
CDR3nt: TGTGTTCTTTTGGGCCCTATCCGCTACGAGCAGTACTTC
CDR3aa: CVLLGPIRYEQYF

abundance: NA
j_gene: TRBJ2-3
v_gene: TRBV11-2
d_gene: NA
CDR3nt: TGTGCCAGCAGCTTATCTCAGGAAACTAGCACAGATACGCAGTATTTT
CDR3aa: CASSLSQETSTDTQYF

abundance: NA
j_gene: TRBJ1-1
v_gene: TRBV6-2/TRBV6-3
d_gene: TRBD1
CDR3nt: TGTGCCAGCAGTTACAGGGGGCGCTTGAACACTGAAGCTTTCTTT
CDR3aa: CASSYRGRLNTEAFF

abundance: NA
j_gene: TRBJ2-5
v_gene: TRBV28
d_gene: TRBD2
CDR3nt: TGTGCCAGCAGTCTGGGGACTAGCGGCCAAGAGACCCAGTACTTC
CDR3aa: CASSLGTSGQETQYF

abundance: NA
j_gene: TRBJ2-2
v_gene: TRBV7-6
d_gene: NA
CDR3nt: TGTGCCAGCAGCTTTCCAAACATACGATCGAACACCGGGGAGCTGTTTTTT
CDR3aa: CASSFPNIRSNTGELFF

abundance: NA
j_gene: TRBJ1-4
v_gene: TRBV5-1
d_gene: NA
CDR3nt: TGCGCCAGCAGCTTGGCCAGGTCAGGTGCAACTAATGAAAAACTGTTTTTT
CDR3aa: CASSLARSGATNEKLFF

abundance: NA
j_gene: TRBJ2-1
v_gene: TRBV11-2
d_gene: TRBD2
CDR3nt: TGTGCCAGCAGCTTAATTAGCGGGCAATACAATGAGCAGTTCTTC
CDR3aa: CASSLISGQYNEQFF

abundance: NA
j_gene: TRBJ2-7
v_gene: TRBV2
d_gene: NA
CDR3nt: TGTGCCAGCGGTGGAGAAAACGAGCAGTACTTC
CDR3aa: CASGGENEQYF

abundance: NA
j_gene: TRBJ2-5
v_gene: TRBV11-1
d_gene: NA
CDR3nt: TGTGCCAGCAGCGACCGAAGGGGTTCACAAGAGACCCAGTACTTC
CDR3aa: CASSDRRGSQETQYF

abundance: few
j_gene: TRBJ2-2
v_gene: TRBV4-1
d_gene: NA
CDR3nt: TGCGCCAGCAGCCTGAGGGGATTGGGGGCGTACGGCACCGGGGAGCTGTTTTTT
CDR3aa: CASSLRGLGAYGTGELFF

abundance: once
j_gene: TRBJ1-4
v_gene: TRBV28
d_gene: NA
CDR3nt: TGTGCCAGCTTGCGGGGCGGAGATGAAAAACTGTTTTTT
CDR3aa: CASLRGGDEKLFF

abundance: NA
j_gene: TRBJ1-6
v_gene: TRBV12-3/TRBV12-4
d_gene: TRBD1
CDR3nt: TGTGCCAGCAGTCGGGACAGGGCTTCACCCCTCCACTTT
CDR3aa: CASSRDRASPLHF

abundance: NA
j_gene: TRBJ2-4
v_gene: TRBV14
d_gene: TRBD1
CDR3nt: TGTGCCAGCAGCGGAGTGGGACAGGGGGCCAAAAACATTCAGTACTTC
CDR3aa: CASSGVGQGAKNIQYF

abundance: NA
j_gene: TRBJ1-1
v_gene: TRBV11-2
d_gene: TRBD1
CDR3nt: TGTGCCAGCAGCTTACCAATCCAGGGGGCGAAGACTGAAGCTTTCTTT
CDR3aa: CASSLPIQGAKTEAFF

abundance: once
j_gene: TRBJ1-6
v_gene: TRBV4-2
d_gene: TRBD1
CDR3nt: TGTGCCAGCAGCCAAGATGACAGGGCGGCACCCCTCCACTTT
CDR3aa: CASSQDDRAAPLHF

abundance: NA
j_gene: TRBJ2-7
v_gene: TRBV13
d_gene: NA
CDR3nt: TGTGCCAGCAGCTTAGGCGGGTCCTACGAGCAGTACTTC
CDR3aa: CASSLGGSYEQYF

abundance: NA
j_gene: TRBJ2-1
v_gene: TRBV23-1
d_gene: NA
CDR3nt: TGCGCCAGCCATGGCCCCCCAGGGCAGGGGGAGCAGTTCTTC
CDR3aa: CASHGPPGQGEQFF

abundance: NA
j_gene: TRBJ1-3
v_gene: TRBV15
d_gene: NA
CDR3nt: TGTGCCACCAGCAGGGAAAACAGGGTAACGGACACCATATATTTT
CDR3aa: CATSRENRVTDTIYF

abundance: NA
j_gene: TRBJ1-3
v_gene: TRBV27
d_gene: NA
CDR3nt: TGTGCCAGTGCAGACGCAGGGCCTACTGGAAACACCATATATTTT
CDR3aa: CASADAGPTGNTIYF

abundance: NA
j_gene: TRBJ2-2
v_gene: TRBV5-6
d_gene: NA
CDR3nt: TGTGCCAGCAGCTCGTACGGGACCGGGGAGCTGTTTTTT
CDR3aa: CASSSYGTGELFF

abundance: NA
j_gene: TRBJ2-5
v_gene: TRBV19
d_gene: TRBD2
CDR3nt: TGTGCCAGTAGTATGAACGCGGGAGGGCCGGTGGACCAAGAGACCCAGTACTTC
CDR3aa: CASSMNAGGPVDQETQYF

abundance: NA
j_gene: TRBJ1-5
v_gene: TRBV7-2
d_gene: NA
CDR3nt: TGTGCCAGCAGCTTAGGATCGAGGAGCAATCAGCCCCAGCATTTT
CDR3aa: CASSLGSRSNQPQHF

abundance: NA
j_gene: TRBJ1-1
v_gene: TRBV5-1
d_gene: TRBD1
CDR3nt: TGCGCCAGCACACGCGGACAGGGGGACACTGAAGCTTTCTTT
CDR3aa: CASTRGQGDTEAFF

abundance: NA
j_gene: TRBJ1-2
v_gene: TRBV29-1
d_gene: NA
CDR3nt: TGCAGCGTTGTGGCTGGCATGGACTATGGCTACACCTTC
CDR3aa: CSVVAGMDYGYTF

abundance: NA
j_gene: TRBJ2-3
v_gene: TRBV6-5
d_gene: NA
CDR3nt: TGTGCCAGCAGTCCGGCAGGGGAAGATACGCAGTATTTT
CDR3aa: CASSPAGEDTQYF

abundance: NA
j_gene: TRBJ1-5
v_gene: TRBV27
d_gene: NA
CDR3nt: TGTGCCAGCAGTGACCTGCCAGGGTTTAGCAATCAGCCCCAGCATTTT
CDR3aa: CASSDLPGFSNQPQHF

abundance: NA
j_gene: TRBJ2-3
v_gene: TRBV14
d_gene: NA
CDR3nt: TGTGCCAGCAGCCATATGGGACTTGGAATAGATACGCAGTATTTT
CDR3aa: CASSHMGLGIDTQYF

abundance: NA
j_gene: TRBJ2-5
v_gene: TRBV28
d_gene: TRBD1
CDR3nt: TGTGCCAGCGGGGAGGGACAGGGAGGAGAGACCCAGTACTTC
CDR3aa: CASGEGQGGETQYF

abundance: NA
j_gene: TRBJ1-4
v_gene: TRBV28
d_gene: NA
CDR3nt: TGTGCCAGCAGTCCCAATCGGGTTCAAGAAAAACTGTTTTTT
CDR3aa: CASSPNRVQEKLFF